These 11 T cell receptor beta chains originate from one sample sequenced in a study of cytomegalovirus exposure and HLA in healthy donors. PCR involved 60 Vbeta and 13 Jbeta primers. Sequencing was performed with immunoSEQ multiplex PCR; in TCRdb, only in-frame clones are kept and a portion is missing. The repertoire consists of about 98,000 clones, with under 85% occurring once and the leading ten covering over 9.5%. Sequencing was carried out using PBMCs. The receptors here all came from a man aged 18 to 29 in good health and CMV-seropositive.

The CDR3 sequence is CASSDYGLDTDTQYF. Written as DNA, the CDR3 is TGTGCCAGCAGTGATTACGGACTGGACACAGATACGCAGTATTTT. V gene TRBV6-4 combines with J gene TRBJ2-3; the D gene is possibly TRBD2 (5 bases). Trimming cost V 3 bases and J 2 bases, with 12 bases left between them. CDR1 is MRHNA, CDR2 SNTAGT, per germline. This CDR3 contains 15 residues.

The CDR3 reads CASSPSGLAGYNEQFF. The CDR3, as DNA: TGTGCCAGCAGCCCCTCGGGACTAGCGGGCTACAATGAGCAGTTCTTC. This chain connects TRBV5-5 to TRBJ2-1; 12 nucleotides line up with TRBD2. CDR1 is SGHKS and CDR2 is YYEKEE in the germline V gene (reference sequence). V trimming: 4 bases; J trimming: 3 bases; junction bases outside the gene matches: 5. The CDR3 is made up of 16 amino acids.

The chain employs TRBV11-2 and TRBJ1-2, with a possible D match to TRBD1 (6 bases). Trimming left V 4 bases short and J 3 bases short, with 18 bases between. The germline V gene has CDR1 SGHAT and CDR2 FQNNGV. This CDR3 comprises 16 residues. CDR3 coding DNA: TGTGCCAGCAGCTCCGCTCGGTCTGCAGGGGACTATGGCTACACCTTC. It encodes CASSSARSAGDYGYTF.

This rearrangement joins TRBV5-6 to TRBJ2-2; 7 positions match TRBD1. V lost 4 bases and J lost 0; bases outside the gene matches: 3. Germline CDR1 reads SGHDT; CDR2 reads YYEEEE. The CDR3 covers 15 residues. CDR3 amino acids: CASSRGQSNTGELFF. CDR3 DNA sequence: TGTGCCAGCAGCCGGGGACAGTCGAACACCGGGGAGCTGTTTTTT.

The gene calls are TRBV6-6 and TRBJ2-5; perhaps TRBD1 as D (5 bases). The CDR3 is 14 amino acids. Germline V CDR1 and CDR2: MNHNY, SVGAGI (reference sequence). V gave up 6 bases and J gave up 2 bases, with 13 bases separating them. CDR3 sequence: CASRGPLGQETQYF. The CDR3 region has the DNA TGTGCCAGCAGGGGGCCTCTTGGACAAGAGACCCAGTACTTC.

This clone showed up just once. V is TRBV6-1 and J is TRBJ2-7; perhaps TRBD2 as D (6 bases). Trimming removed 6 bases at V and 5 bases at J, with 14 bases between. CDR1 and CDR2 (germline): MNHNS, SASEGT. The CDR3 is made up of 13 amino acids. The DNA for the CDR3 is TGTGCCAGCAGCCCGGGACTTTCTGACGAGCAGTACTTC. Its translation is CASSPGLSDEQYF.

The genes are TRBV5-6 and TRBJ2-5; weak D call: TRBD1 (6 bases). Deletions cut 7 bases from V and 4 bases from J, with 14 bases between. The CDR3 has 13 amino acids. Germline CDR1 is SGHDT and CDR2 is YYEEEE. The CDR3 DNA sequence: TGTGCCAGCTCCAAGCGAGGGGGAGAGACCCAGTACTTC. The encoded protein is CASSKRGGETQYF.

The chain uses TRBV5-1 and TRBJ2-5, with TRBD2 identical over 11 bases. V lost 1 base to trimming and J lost 7 bases; unmatched junction nucleotides: 3. This CDR3 is built from 14 residues. Germline V gene sequence: CDR1 SGHRS, CDR2 YFSETQ. CDR3 nucleotide sequence: TGCGCCAGCAGCTTGACTAGCGGGAGTGCGACCCAGTACTTC. Its translation is CASSLTSGSATQYF.

Of note for this clone: Other DNA sequences within the sample encode an identical CDR3. V and J are TRBV5-1 and TRBJ2-7; 8 bases match TRBD2. CDR1 and CDR2 (germline): SGHRS, YFSETQ. The CDR3 covers 16 residues. The junction had 13 bases not matched to a gene; V was cut back by 3 bases and J by 5 bases. CDR3 sequence: CASSSGAYGGANEQYF. The CDR3 DNA reads TGCGCCAGCAGCTCGGGGGCTTACGGGGGGGCCAACGAGCAGTACTTC.

The rearrangement uses TRBV9 and TRBJ2-5; 12 bases match TRBD2. The CDR3 runs 18 residues. Trimming at V came to 0 bases and at J to 5 bases, leaving 11 bases not matched to a gene. Germline V gene lookup returns CDR1 SGDLS and CDR2 YYNGEE. The CDR3 here is CASSVGASGGAPGETQYF. The CDR3 region has the DNA TGTGCCAGCAGCGTAGGGGCTAGCGGGGGGGCCCCAGGGGAGACCCAGTACTTC. Based on the CDR3 plus reference TRBV9 and TRBJ2-5, the full variable domain is DSGVTQTPKHLITATGQRVTLRCSPRSGDLSVYWYQQSLDQGLQFLIQYYNGEERAKGNILERFSAQQFPDLHSELNLSSLELGDSALYFCASSVGASGGAPGETQYFGPGTRLLVL.

The chain recombines TRBV29-1 with TRBJ2-1; tentatively, D is TRBD1 (5 bases). CDR3 length: 13 residues. The germline V and J ends were trimmed by 5 bases and 1 base, with 9 bases remaining between them. Germline CDR1 and CDR2: SQVTM and ANQGSEA. This CDR3 is CSVKQVSYNEQFF. For the CDR3, the DNA is TGCAGCGTTAAACAGGTTTCCTACAATGAGCAGTTCTTC.